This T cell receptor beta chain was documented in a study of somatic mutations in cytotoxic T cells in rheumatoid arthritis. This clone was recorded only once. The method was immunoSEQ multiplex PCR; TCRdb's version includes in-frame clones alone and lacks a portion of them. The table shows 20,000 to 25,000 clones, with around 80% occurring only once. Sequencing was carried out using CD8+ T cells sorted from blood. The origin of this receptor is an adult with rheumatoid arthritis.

CDR3 region: CASSAPQIYGQGGDQPQHF. CDR3 in DNA: TGTGCCAGCAGTGCGCCCCAAATTTACGGACAGGGTGGGGATCAGCCCCAGCATTTT. The chain uses TRBV6-1 and TRBJ1-5; 8 bases align to TRBD1. The ends lost 4 bases at V and 5 bases at J; junction bases unmatched: 19. Germline V lookup: CDR1 MNHNS, CDR2 SASEGT. The CDR3 is 19 amino acids.